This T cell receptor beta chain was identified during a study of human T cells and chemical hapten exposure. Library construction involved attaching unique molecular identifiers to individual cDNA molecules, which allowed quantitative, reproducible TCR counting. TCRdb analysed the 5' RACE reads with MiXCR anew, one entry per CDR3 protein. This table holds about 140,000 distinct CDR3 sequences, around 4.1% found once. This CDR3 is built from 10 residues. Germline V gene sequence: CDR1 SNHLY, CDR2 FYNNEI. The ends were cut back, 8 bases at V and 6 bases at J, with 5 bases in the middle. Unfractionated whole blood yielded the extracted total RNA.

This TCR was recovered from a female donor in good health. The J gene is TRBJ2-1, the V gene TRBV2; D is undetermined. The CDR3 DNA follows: TGTGCCAGCGAAGGCAATGAGCAGTTCTTC. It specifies CASEGNEQFF.